The 11 T cell receptor beta chains listed next were all sequenced from one sample in a study of human T cells and chemical hapten exposure. TCRdb re-derived calls from the RACE reads in MiXCR, one entry per CDR3 protein. In the table there are around 85,000 distinct CDR3 sequences, 10% to 15% of which are singletons. Documented time point: patch test 3, about 24 weeks after DPC sensitization. Noted treatment: therapeutic diphenylcyclopropenone sensitization with weekly scalp DPC. The source was whole blood, collected in connection with sensitization to the hapten diphenylcyclopropenone (DPC). The receptors were sampled from a woman between 45 and 65 years old with alopecia areata. Some clones in this sample may be carry-over from other donors' samples.

In its sample, this clonotype was seen a few times. This chain uses TRBV5-1 with TRBJ1-3; D perhaps matches TRBD1 (6 bases). The CDR3 sequence is 15 residues long. V was pared by 0 bases and J by 1 base, with 8 bases between. The germline CDR1 and CDR2 sequences are SGHRS and YFSETQ. The CDR3 is CASSLDGTSGNTIYF. CDR3 bases: TGCGCCAGCAGCTTGGACGGGACATCTGGAAACACCATATATTTT.

In its sample, this clonotype was seen many times. This chain joins TRBV3-1 and TRBJ2-2; perhaps TRBD1 as D (5 bases). Germline CDR1 is LGHDT and CDR2 is YNNKEL (reference sequence). The V end was cut by 6 bases, the J end by 6 bases, with 17 bases between. The CDR3 loop spans 15 amino acids. In nucleotides, the CDR3 is TGTGCCAGCAGACCTACTCAGGGTAGAGCCGGGGAGCTGTTTTTT. Translating it yields CASRPTQGRAGELFF.

This clonotype was found a few times. This rearrangement joins TRBV20-1 to TRBJ2-6; D tentatively fits TRBD1 or TRBD2 (7 bases each). This CDR3 comprises 15 residues. Germline loops: CDR1 DFQATT, CDR2 SNEGSKA (reference sequence). The V end was cut by 6 bases, the J end by 2 bases, with 14 bases between. The CDR3: CSAVTGRAGANVLTF. In DNA, the CDR3 is TGCAGTGCGGTGACAGGGAGGGCTGGGGCCAACGTCCTGACTTTC.

V gene TRBV5-1 combines with J gene TRBJ1-1; 7 nucleotides line up with TRBD1. Germline V gene sequence: CDR1 SGHRS, CDR2 YFSETQ. This CDR3 is 15 amino acids long. V shed 4 bases, J shed 5 bases, and the junction held 11 bases outside the gene matches. The CDR3 DNA sequence: TGCGCCAGCAGCCTGGAGGGCAGGGGGAGAACTGAAGCTTTCTTT. Translated, it gives CASSLEGRGRTEAFF.

This clonotype has at least ten counts. The chain joins TRBV20-1 to TRBJ1-4; 7 bases are shared with TRBD1. V lost 5 bases, J lost 6 bases, and 15 bases stayed unmatched. This CDR3 spans 16 amino acids. Per the germline V gene, CDR1 is DFQATT and CDR2 is SNEGSKA (reference sequence). The CDR3 nucleotides are TGCAGTGCTTCGGACAGGATGTTAGGGGGGTATGAAAAACTGTTTTTT. This codes for CSASDRMLGGYEKLFF.

There are many counts of this clonotype. The rearrangement joins TRBV20-1 to TRBJ2-7; 7 bases line up with TRBD1. Trimming at V came to 3 bases and at J to 4 bases, leaving 9 bases not matched to a gene. CDR1 DFQATT and CDR2 SNEGSKA come from the germline V gene (reference sequence). This CDR3 has 14 residues. Here the CDR3 reads CSASPRDRPYEQYF. The CDR3 DNA is TGCAGTGCTAGTCCCCGGGACAGACCTTACGAGCAGTACTTC.

The sample holds a few counts of this clonotype. The V gene is TRBV18, the J gene TRBJ2-7, with D possibly TRBD1 on 6 matching bases. The CDR3 loop spans 15 amino acids. Germline lookup yields CDR1 KGHSH and CDR2 LQKENI. V lost 4 bases and J lost 0, with 13 bases in between. CDR3 DNA sequence: TGTGCCAGCTCACGCCTCGGGACACCCTCCTACGAGCAGTACTTC. Translating it yields CASSRLGTPSYEQYF.

This sequence joins TRBV29-1 and TRBJ2-3, with 9 bases matching TRBD2. Germline-derived CDR1 and CDR2 are SQVTM and ANQGSEA. V lost 6 bases, J lost 2 bases, and 6 bases stayed unmatched. The CDR3 loop spans 14 amino acids. Written as DNA, the CDR3 is TGCAGCGTGGAAACTAGCGGGTTCACAGATACGCAGTATTTT. Translating gives CSVETSGFTDTQYF.

This clonotype was observed a single time. The CDR3 protein is CSAPRESSKNIQYF. The CDR3 DNA follows: TGCAGTGCCCCCCGGGAGTCAAGCAAAAACATTCAGTACTTC. The chain employs TRBV20-1 and TRBJ2-4; weak D call: TRBD2 (6 bases). This CDR3 is built from 14 residues. V was trimmed by 6 bases and J by 3 bases, leaving 15 bases between them. The V gene's germline CDR1 is DFQATT and CDR2 SNEGSKA (reference sequence).

This clonotype was counted many times. CDR3 bases: TGTGCCAGCAGCTTAGGAGTCGGGGACTATGGCTACACCTTC. Encoded protein: CASSLGVGDYGYTF. The chain has TRBV7-2 and TRBJ1-2; no firm D call. The CDR3 has 14 amino acids. V lost 1 base, J lost 3 bases, and 9 bases lay in between. Germline-derived CDR1 and CDR2 are SGHTA and FQGNSA.

This clonotype has ten or more counts. V is TRBV7-9 and J is TRBJ1-6; 10 nucleotides align to TRBD1. The ends lost 5 bases at V and 9 bases at J; junction bases unmatched: 7. The CDR3 is 15 residues long. The germline V gene encodes CDR1 SEHNR and CDR2 FQNEAQ (reference sequence). The CDR3 reads CASSRTTGGTSPLHF. The CDR3 DNA reads as TGTGCCAGCAGCCGTACGACAGGGGGCACTTCACCCCTCCACTTT.